This passage covers 2 T cell receptor beta chains from one sample sequenced in a study of T cell clones after liver transplantation. Clones were read by immunoSEQ multiplex PCR, and TCRdb kept only the in-frame ones, dropping some. Among under 20,000 clones listed, around 87% were seen once. The source was CD8+ T cells from blood, collected 46 months after liver transplant. The receptors derive from a human patient who received a liver transplant. Some T cells here may be from the graft donor.

J is TRBJ1-1 and V is TRBV9; unclear D gene. Trimming pared 4 bases from V and 1 base from J, leaving 8 bases between. The CDR3 extends over 13 amino acids. The germline CDR1 and CDR2 sequences are SGDLS and YYNGEE. DNA for the CDR3: TGTGCCAGCAGCTCCGGGCCGAACACTGAAGCTTTCTTT. Translating it yields CASSSGPNTEAFF.

V is TRBV28 and J is TRBJ1-2; D is possibly TRBD1 (5 bases). V was shortened by 2 bases and J by 8 bases, with 15 bases between the two germline ends. Looked up from germline, CDR1 is MDHEN and CDR2 is SYDVKM. The CDR3 length is 14 residues. The CDR3 loop is CASSLVWDAQGYTF. The DNA of the CDR3 is TGTGCCAGCAGTTTAGTGTGGGACGCCCAGGGCTACACCTTC.